A selection of T cell receptor beta chains follows, all from one sample in a study of T-cell memory formation after mild COVID-19. TCRdb re-called the 5' RACE reads with MiXCR, one entry per CDR3 protein. The table shows hundreds of thousands of distinct CDR3 sequences, with about 20% occurring only once. The sequenced sample consisted of PBMCs or a T cell subset sorted from them (not recorded which). The receptors originated from an adult woman who had mild COVID-19 (a few samples of this study predate the infection). Cell type and time point are not known. CDR3s include the opening cysteine and the closing phenylalanine or tryptophan. The order of the fields is V gene, J gene, clone size, D gene, CDR3 length, CDR3 protein, CDR3 DNA. A D gene is named only where the DNA matches it firmly. Size values are once, few and many counts, or a class for expanded clones, and some rows have none.

>TRBV12-3/TRBV12-4|TRBJ1-2|NA|NA|14
CASSPALGGGGYTF
TGTGCCAGCAGTCCCGCCTTGGGGGGCGGAGGCTACACCTTC
>TRBV7-6|TRBJ2-1|few|NA|13
CASRSPGGDEQFF
TGTGCCAGCAGGTCGCCCGGAGGAGATGAGCAGTTCTTC
>TRBV29-1|TRBJ2-7|NA|TRBD2|13
CSGLRGGQPEQYF
TGCAGCGGTCTACGGGGAGGGCAGCCCGAGCAGTACTTC
>TRBV5-1|TRBJ1-5|few|NA|15
CASSLGGGLNQPQHF
TGCGCCAGCAGCTTGGGGGGGGGTCTCAATCAGCCCCAGCATTTT
>TRBV5-1|TRBJ1-1|NA|NA|13
CASSSGWRNEAFF
TGCGCCAGCAGCTCGGGGTGGCGGAATGAAGCTTTCTTT
>TRBV7-9|TRBJ2-7|NA|NA|12
CARSLVSYEQYF
TGTGCCAGAAGCTTAGTGTCCTACGAGCAGTACTTC
>TRBV6-5|TRBJ2-7|NA|TRBD1|17
CASSYEAGTGNSYEQYF
TGTGCCAGCAGTTACGAAGCCGGGACAGGGAACTCCTACGAGCAGTACTTC
>TRBV12-3/TRBV12-4|TRBJ1-1|few|NA|12
CASSSRGTEAFF
TGTGCCAGCAGTTCTCGAGGCACTGAAGCTTTCTTT
>TRBV11-2|TRBJ1-5|many|NA|16
CASSLDGGSSNQPQHF
TGTGCCAGCAGCTTAGATGGAGGGAGTAGCAATCAGCCCCAGCATTTT
>TRBV7-9|TRBJ2-7|NA|TRBD1|15
CASSKAPGQGNEQYF
TGTGCCAGCAGCAAGGCACCGGGACAGGGAAACGAGCAGTACTTC
>TRBV27|TRBJ2-3|NA|NA|15
CASSPFVGEADTQYF
TGTGCCAGCAGTCCCTTCGTGGGAGAGGCAGATACGCAGTATTTT
>TRBV9|TRBJ1-2|few|TRBD1|15
CASSAGQVLNYGYTF
TGTGCCAGCAGCGCGGGACAGGTCCTAAACTATGGCTACACCTTC
>TRBV3-1|TRBJ2-1|NA|TRBD1|16
CASSPTTGLRGNEQFF
TGTGCCAGCAGCCCCACGACAGGGTTGAGGGGCAATGAGCAGTTCTTC
>TRBV30|TRBJ2-5|NA|NA|13
CAWSGVALETQYF
TGTGCCTGGAGTGGCGTCGCCTTGGAGACCCAGTACTTC
>TRBV3-1|TRBJ1-5|few|TRBD1|16
CASSRGGGTGGQPQHF
TGTGCCAGCAGCCGTGGAGGGGGGACAGGGGGTCAGCCCCAGCATTTT
>TRBV7-6|TRBJ2-1|NA|TRBD1|16
CASSHPTGTGNNEQFF
TGTGCCAGCAGCCATCCCACCGGGACAGGGAACAATGAGCAGTTCTTC
>TRBV5-6|TRBJ1-5|NA|TRBD1|15
CASSLQGARNQPQHF
TGTGCCAGCAGCCTACAGGGGGCGAGGAATCAGCCCCAGCATTTT
>TRBV5-1|TRBJ1-1|few|NA|13
CASSLGQGWPAFF
TGCGCCAGCAGCTTGGGGCAGGGGTGGCCGGCTTTCTTT
>TRBV3-1|TRBJ1-5|NA|NA|14
CASSQDFGNQPQHF
TGTGCCAGCAGCCAAGACTTCGGTAATCAGCCCCAGCATTTT
>TRBV2|TRBJ2-3|many|TRBD2|16
CASSESTSGGADTQYF
TGTGCCAGCAGTGAATCTACTAGCGGGGGGGCAGATACGCAGTATTTT